What follows are 21 T cell receptor beta chains derived from one specimen sequenced in a study of T cells in Graves' hyperthyroidism and ophthalmopathy (dated by TCRdb to between 2019 and 2020). Receptor libraries were prepared by multiplex PCR. Sequencing was carried out with an Illumina HiSeq 2000. The TCR beta CDR3 regions were amplified from RNA transcripts. For the first round of RT-PCR on the TCR CDR3, the HTBI primer set was used together with the Qiagen OneStep RT-PCR kit. TCRdb took the public reads, trimmed them with fastp at Q25, ran MiXCR for clone calling and kept in-frame beta chains. Rows merge per CDR3 protein into single entries with the most common DNA and genes. The sample has 600,000 to 750,000 distinct CDR3 sequences on record, around 16% of them singletons. The ten largest clones represent 15% to 19% of the sample. The sample was blood. The origin of the receptors is a man aged 50 to 59 with Graves' hyperthyroidism.

This clonotype came up a few times. The V call is TRBV5-1, the J call TRBJ2-2; D unresolved. In germline, CDR1 is SGHRS, CDR2 YFSETQ. Trimming removed 2 bases at V and 3 bases at J, with 5 bases between. The CDR3 contains 13 residues. The CDR3 sequence: CASSFHHTGELFF. Here the CDR3 DNA reads TGCGCCAGCAGCTTCCACCACACCGGGGAGCTGTTTTTT.

This clonotype was counted at least ten times. The chain links TRBV2 to TRBJ2-3, with 8 bases aligning to TRBD2. Trimming at V came to 6 bases and at J to 3 bases, leaving 11 bases not matched to a gene. This CDR3 is built from 16 residues. Germline CDR1 SNHLY, CDR2 FYNNEI. The DNA of the CDR3 is TGTGCCAGCAGCACAGCACTAGCGGCTCGGACAGATACGCAGTATTTT. Protein product: CASSTALAARTDTQYF.

This clonotype was seen repeatedly, ten times or more. The genes are TRBV18 and TRBJ1-4, with D unresolved. In germline, CDR1 is KGHSH, CDR2 LQKENI. V was cut by 5 bases and J by 1 base, with 5 bases left in between. CDR3 length equals 13 residues. The CDR3, as DNA: TGTGCCAGCTCATTGGGAACTAATGAAAAACTGTTTTTT. Encoded protein: CASSLGTNEKLFF.

This clonotype was seen many times. This chain uses TRBV2 with TRBJ2-6; D is perhaps TRBD1 (5 bases). V lost 5 bases, J lost 1 base, and 12 bases lay in between. The CDR3 is 16 residues long. Germline CDR1 is SNHLY and CDR2 is FYNNEI. CDR3 in amino acids: CASSPKGYSGANVLTF. Written as DNA, the CDR3 is TGTGCCAGCAGTCCCAAGGGGTATTCTGGGGCCAACGTCCTGACTTTC.

This clonotype was detected many times. For the CDR3, the DNA is TGTGCCAGCAGTTACTCGACGACAGTGAACACTGAAGCTTTCTTT. This gives the protein CASSYSTTVNTEAFF. The chain carries TRBV6-2 or TRBV6-3 and TRBJ1-1; possibly TRBD1 for D (5 bases). There are 15 residues in the CDR3. V was pared by 0 bases and J by 0 bases, with 8 bases between. Looked up from germline, CDR1 is MNHEY and CDR2 is SVGEGT.

This clonotype was detected a few times. The rearrangement links TRBV20-1 to TRBJ2-5, with TRBD2 as a possible D gene (6 bases). V dropped 2 bases and J dropped 5 bases, with 12 bases sitting between them. Germline CDR1 DFQATT, CDR2 SNEGSKA (reference sequence). This CDR3 spans 13 amino acids. The CDR3 nucleotides read TGCAGTGCTAGATCTCCGGGAGACGAGACCCAGTACTTC. Its translation is CSARSPGDETQYF.

This clonotype has at least ten counts. V usage is TRBV28 and J usage is TRBJ1-1, with TRBD1 as a possible D gene (5 bases). CDR3 size: 16 residues. The V gene's germline CDR1 is MDHEN and CDR2 SYDVKM. Deletions cut 8 bases from V and 0 bases from J, with 19 bases between. In DNA form, the CDR3 reads TGTGCCAGCCCCTCCCTTACGACAGACATGAACACTGAAGCTTTCTTT. Encoded protein: CASPSLTTDMNTEAFF.

The sample holds many counts of this clonotype. The chain links TRBV7-2 to TRBJ2-7; 7 bases map to TRBD1. The length of the CDR3 is 14 residues. The ends lost 6 bases at V and 1 base at J; junction bases unmatched: 6. Per germline, CDR1 SGHTA and CDR2 FQGNSA. CDR3 bases: TGTGCCAGCAGTACCCCGGGACAGTCCTACGAGCAGTACTTC. Its protein is CASSTPGQSYEQYF.

Many counts were recorded for this clonotype. The V call is TRBV7-3, the J call TRBJ2-1; TRBD2 agrees at 9 bases. The CDR3 runs to 16 residues. Germline V gene sequence: CDR1 SGHTA, CDR2 FQGTGA. Losses at the gene ends were 3 bases for V and 1 base for J; bases not matched to a gene: 4. CDR3 DNA sequence: TGTGCCAGCAGCTTTCGCGGGAGGGTTTCCTACAATGAGCAGTTCTTC. It yields the protein CASSFRGRVSYNEQFF. Full variable domain (rest looked up from reference TRBV7-3 and TRBJ2-1): GAGVSQTPSNKVTEKGKYVELRCDPISGHTALYWYRQSLGQGPEFLIYFQGTGAADDSGLPNDRFFAVRPEGSVSTLKIQRTERGDSAVYLCASSFRGRVSYNEQFFGPGTRLTVL.

This chain uses TRBV30 with TRBJ2-3; D remains ambiguous. Germline loops: CDR1 GTSNPN, CDR2 SVGIG (reference sequence). CDR3 size: 11 residues. With 1 base removed from V and 6 bases from J, the gap between germline ends came to 5 bases. The CDR3 reads CAWSATDTQYF. The CDR3 nucleotides read TGTGCCTGGAGTGCAACCGATACGCAGTATTTT. The variable domain in full, completed from reference TRBV30 and TRBJ2-3, reads SQTIHQWPATLVQPVGSPLSLECTVEGTSNPNLYWYRQAAGRGLQLLFYSVGIGQISSEVPQNLSASRPQDRQFILSSKKLLLSDSGFYLCAWSATDTQYFGPGTRLTVL.

This clonotype was seen a handful of times. This chain joins TRBV5-4 and TRBJ2-5; D is perhaps TRBD1 (6 bases). The CDR3 totals 15 residues. V lost 10 bases, J lost 2 bases, and 21 bases lay in between. Germline-derived CDR1 and CDR2 are SGHNT and YYREEE (reference sequence). Here the CDR3 reads CAFRGITRGQETQYF. The CDR3 DNA follows: TGTGCCTTCCGTGGTATCACAAGGGGGCAAGAGACCCAGTACTTC.

This clonotype was detected many times. This chain connects TRBV2 to TRBJ2-5; D is possibly TRBD1 (6 bases). The CDR3 is 15 amino acids. The V and J ends lost 6 bases and 3 bases respectively, with 17 bases between them. Per the germline V gene, CDR1 is SNHLY and CDR2 is FYNNEI. The CDR3 sequence: CASRPHRDKKETQYF. In DNA, the CDR3 is TGTGCCAGCAGACCCCATCGGGACAAAAAAGAGACCCAGTACTTC.

Comments on this clonotype: A read error may explain this, as a much larger clone is one base away. This likely comes from a read error, as the CDR3 has no conserved phenylalanine or tryptophan at its end. The V and J genes are TRBV12-3 or TRBV12-4 and TRBJ2-1; D is possibly TRBD2 (5 bases). Between the trimmed V and J ends, which lost 5 bases and 0 bases, there was a span of 11 bases. The CDR3 is 15 amino acids. The CDR3 loop is CASSKSGSSYNEQFL. The DNA for the CDR3 is TGTGCCAGCAGTAAAAGCGGTAGCTCCTACAATGAGCAGTTCCTC.

About this clonotype: This clone may be a read error of a much larger clone one base away. The chain recombines TRBV18 with TRBJ1-1; possible D gene TRBD1, 5 bases. Trimming pared 2 bases from V and 6 bases from J, leaving 13 bases between. The germline CDR1 and CDR2 sequences are KGHSH and LQKENI. The CDR3 has 14 amino acids. The CDR3 sequence: CASSPRDGESEAFF. In DNA form, the CDR3 reads TGTGCCAGCTCACCAAGGGACGGGGAATCTGAAGCTTTCTTT.

J is TRBJ2-7 and V is TRBV29-1, with TRBD1 matching 12 bases. The CDR3 is made up of 14 amino acids. Germline V gives CDR1 SQVTM, CDR2 ANQGSEA. V lost 4 bases and J lost 5; bases outside the gene matches: 6. CDR3: CSVVSGTGGNEQYF. The CDR3 DNA sequence: TGCAGCGTTGTATCTGGGACAGGGGGCAACGAGCAGTACTTC.

This chain uses TRBV12-3 or TRBV12-4 with TRBJ1-3; the match to TRBD1 covers 8 bases. V lost 6 bases to trimming and J lost 0 bases; unmatched junction nucleotides: 16. The CDR3 is 19 residues long. CDR3 DNA: TGTGCCAGCAGCCCCCGGGACAGGAGTTTCCCAACCTCTGGAAACACCATATATTTT. Translation: CASSPRDRSFPTSGNTIYF.

This clonotype was recorded many times. This chain links TRBV10-3 with TRBJ1-1, with D possibly TRBD1 on 6 matching bases. V was pared by 5 bases and J by 0 bases, with 10 bases between. The CDR3 runs 14 residues. Germline CDR1 reads ENHRY; CDR2 reads SYGVKD. The CDR3 protein is CAISPGQMNTEAFF. Here the CDR3 DNA reads TGTGCCATCAGTCCGGGACAAATGAACACTGAAGCTTTCTTT.

The sample holds a few counts of this clonotype. This chain links TRBV28 with TRBJ2-7; maybe TRBD2 (6 bases). This CDR3 contains 15 residues. Germline loops: CDR1 MDHEN, CDR2 SYDVKM. The ends were cut back, 7 bases at V and 0 bases at J, with 16 bases in the middle. In DNA, the CDR3 is TGTGCCAGCAACGCCCGGGACTGGACCTCCTACGAGCAGTACTTC. Protein sequence: CASNARDWTSYEQYF.

There are a few counts of this clonotype. The chain has TRBV18 and TRBJ2-5; 9 positions match TRBD2. V lost 2 bases and J lost 5; bases outside the gene matches: 9. Germline loops: CDR1 KGHSH, CDR2 LQKENI. The CDR3 has 16 residues. The CDR3 sequence is CASSPVAVSGSETQYF. CDR3 nucleotides: TGTGCCAGCTCACCAGTGGCAGTTAGCGGGAGTGAGACCCAGTACTTC. Full variable domain (rest looked up from reference TRBV18 and TRBJ2-5): NAGVMQNPRHLVRRRGQEARLRCSPMKGHSHVYWYRQLPEEGLKFMVYLQKENIIDESGMPKERFSAEFPKEGPSILRIQQVVRGDSAAYFCASSPVAVSGSETQYFGPGTRLLVL.

V gene TRBV20-1 combines with J gene TRBJ2-7, with TRBD2 matching over 8 bases. Germline V CDR1 and CDR2: DFQATT, SNEGSKA (reference sequence). With 5 bases clipped from V and 4 bases from J, the junction kept 10 bases outside the gene matches. The CDR3 extends over 14 amino acids. CDR3 sequence reads: CSAYSGNVVYEQYF. The CDR3 DNA sequence: TGCAGTGCTTATAGCGGGAACGTGGTGTACGAGCAGTACTTC.

This clonotype was observed many times. V gene TRBV18 combines with J gene TRBJ2-3; 7 bases are a match to TRBD1. Trimming cost V 2 bases and J 1 base; bases outside gene matches: 9. The CDR3 sequence is 17 residues long. Germline values: CDR1 KGHSH, CDR2 LQKENI. The CDR3 loop is CASSPLQGLEGTDTQYF. The CDR3 nucleotides are TGTGCCAGCTCACCATTACAGGGGCTGGAAGGCACAGATACGCAGTATTTT.